This entry describes one TCR beta chain. Its cognate antigen has yet to be identified. The sample holds no much larger clone one base away, and base qualities are not on file. Receptor libraries were prepared by RT-PCR. TCRdb names Illumina HiSeq 2500 as the instrument used. Using fastp trimming at Q25 and MiXCR clonotype assembly, TCRdb reanalyzed the public sequencing data and kept in-frame beta chains. Each entry is one CDR3 protein sequence, shown with its most common DNA and genes. For this sample the table gives under 550,000 distinct CDR3 sequences, of which around 8% were detected only once. The top ten hold roughly 13% of the sample. The sample belongs to a study of response to subunit inactivated influenza vaccine (dated by TCRdb to between 2018 and 2020). Turning to the overall study: Deep quantitative T cell receptor repertoire profiling was used in the study to track responses to a trivalent subunit inactivated influenza vaccine.

Overall study outcomes, separate from this receptor: The authors proposed that each seasonal influenza vaccination may bring in only a limited number of new T cells.

The receptor's source is a man between 50 and 75 years old who received an inactivated influenza vaccine. Donor details come from another sample of the same person, matched by shared clones. Source: PBMCs from blood, taken 23 months after vaccination.

The CDR3 region reads CSARLAGLRTDTQYF. The DNA is TGCAGTGCTAGACTAGCGGGTCTACGCACAGATACGCAGTATTTT. The rearrangement joined TRBV20-1 to TRBJ2-3; 8 middle bases align to TRBD2. The germline V gene encodes CDR1 DFQATT and CDR2 SNEGSKA (reference sequence). Germline trimming: 2 bases from V, 1 base from J; junction bases outside gene matches: 5. CDR3 length: 15 amino acids, cysteine to phenylalanine. The kept DNA is CDR3 alone, 45 bases in frame from the first base.